These 21 T cell receptor beta chains were sequenced from one sample in a study of cytomegalovirus exposure and HLA in healthy donors. Amplification used 60 Vbeta primers and 13 Jbeta primers. Assay: immunoSEQ multiplex PCR; the TCRdb copy retains only in-frame clones and omits some. The data contain 98,000 or so clones, 10% of them singletons. The sequenced material came from PBMCs. The receptors come from a man in his forties in good health and CMV-seropositive.

The chain joins TRBV30 to TRBJ2-7; unclear D gene. Germline V lookup: CDR1 GTSNPN, CDR2 SVGIG (reference sequence). The CDR3 extends over 12 amino acids. Deletions cut 2 bases from V and 4 bases from J, with 9 bases between. CDR3 in DNA: TGTGCCTGGAGTTCTTCAGATTACGAGCAGTACTTC. Residues: CAWSSSDYEQYF.

V is TRBV7-2 and J is TRBJ2-2, with 9 bases fitting TRBD2. The germline V gene encodes CDR1 SGHTA and CDR2 FQGNSA. The CDR3 is made up of 15 amino acids. V shed 1 base, J shed 7 bases, and the junction held 4 bases outside the gene matches. The CDR3 protein is CASSLVGLADGELFF. CDR3 in DNA: TGTGCCAGCAGCTTAGTGGGACTAGCAGACGGGGAGCTGTTTTTT.

This rearrangement joins TRBV7-2 to TRBJ1-2; a weak D match, TRBD1 (5 bases). Trimming took 5 bases from V and 6 from J, leaving 13 bases between them. The germline V gene has CDR1 SGHTA and CDR2 FQGNSA. This CDR3 region has 13 residues. This chain's CDR3 is CASSRAPGNGYTF. DNA for the CDR3: TGTGCCAGCAGCCGGGCCCCAGGGAATGGCTACACCTTC.

In this sample, this clone turned up a few times. V is TRBV6-1 and J is TRBJ2-3; TRBD2 is a possible D gene (6 bases). The germline V and J ends were trimmed by 6 bases and 4 bases, with 8 bases remaining between them. Per germline, CDR1 MNHNS and CDR2 SASEGT. This CDR3 is built from 12 residues. This chain's CDR3 is CASSRDSDTQYF. CDR3 in DNA: TGTGCCAGCAGCCGGGACTCAGATACGCAGTATTTT.

V is TRBV7-9 and J is TRBJ2-7; 7 nucleotides agree with TRBD1. The junction had 2 bases not matched to a gene; V was cut back by 5 bases and J by 1 base. The CDR3 has 13 amino acids. The germline CDR1 and CDR2 sequences are SEHNR and FQNEAQ (reference sequence). The CDR3 region has the DNA TGTGCCAGCAGCCCGGACAGGTCCTACGAGCAGTACTTC. Amino acids: CASSPDRSYEQYF.

The chain uses TRBV25-1 and TRBJ1-1; 10 nucleotides agree with TRBD1. With V trimmed by 4 bases and J by 11 bases, 7 bases remained unmatched. This CDR3 spans 13 amino acids. CDR1 and CDR2 from the germline V gene are MGHDK and SYGVNS. Here the CDR3 DNA reads TGTGCCAGCAGTGCGGGACAGGGGACTGGGGCTTTCTTT. It specifies CASSAGQGTGAFF.

The table lists this clone with a few counts. J is TRBJ2-7 and V is TRBV29-1; the D gene is possibly TRBD1 (5 bases). CDR1 is SQVTM, CDR2 ANQGSEA, per germline. The CDR3 extends over 12 amino acids. Trimming shortened V by 4 bases and J by 3 bases, and 10 bases separated the two germline ends. In nucleotides, the CDR3 is TGCAGCGTTGGGGTTCAGGGCTACGAGCAGTACTTC. It is translated as CSVGVQGYEQYF.

There are a few counts of this clone. The J gene is TRBJ2-1, the V gene TRBV6-1; the match to TRBD2 covers 8 bases. Germline V gene data show CDR1 as MNHNS and CDR2 as SASEGT. V was clipped by 2 bases and J by 5 bases; unmatched bases: 5. This CDR3 has 15 residues. This CDR3 is CASSELAGYDNEQFF. The CDR3, as DNA: TGTGCCAGCAGTGAACTAGCGGGTTACGACAATGAGCAGTTCTTC.

The gene calls are TRBV27 and TRBJ1-5; D is possibly TRBD1 (6 bases). CDR1 MNHEY and CDR2 SMNVEV come from the germline V gene (reference sequence). V lost 2 bases, J lost 6 bases, and 8 bases lay in between. This CDR3 is built from 13 residues. The CDR3 region is CASSLTGPQPQHF. CDR3 bases: TGTGCCAGCAGTTTAACAGGGCCTCAGCCCCAGCATTTT.

The CDR3 DNA is TGTGCCAGCAGCTTAGTCGGGGCTAGCGGAGGGCTTAATGAGCAGTTCTTC. This gives the protein CASSLVGASGGLNEQFF. The chain links TRBV7-2 to TRBJ2-1, with 7 positions matching TRBD2. The CDR3 totals 17 residues. CDR1 SGHTA and CDR2 FQGNSA come from the germline V gene. Trimming removed 1 base from V and 7 bases from J; junction bases left unmatched: 13.

The V and J genes are TRBV27 and TRBJ2-3, with unresolved D. CDR1 is MNHEY, CDR2 SMNVEV, per germline (reference sequence). V was shortened by 7 bases and J by 2 bases, with 10 bases between the two germline ends. The CDR3 is 13 amino acids. CDR3 nucleotide sequence: TGTGCCAGCAACCACTTACCCACAGATACGCAGTATTTT. Protein product: CASNHLPTDTQYF.

The rearrangement uses TRBV7-9 and TRBJ1-3; TRBD1 matches at 9 bases. With V trimmed by 0 bases and J by 4 bases, 4 bases remained unmatched. In germline, CDR1 is SEHNR, CDR2 FQNEAQ (reference sequence). The CDR3 is 16 residues long. CDR3 residues: CASSLADRGPGNTIYF. CDR3 DNA sequence: TGTGCCAGCAGCTTAGCGGACAGGGGACCCGGAAACACCATATATTTT.

This chain links TRBV2 with TRBJ2-2; perhaps TRBD2 as D (5 bases). V dropped 3 bases and J dropped 4 bases, with 9 bases sitting between them. The CDR3 is 14 amino acids. Germline loops: CDR1 SNHLY, CDR2 FYNNEI. The CDR3 DNA reads as TGTGCCAGCAGTGAGATCCGGGGCACCGGGGAGCTGTTTTTT. This translates into CASSEIRGTGELFF.

CDR3 loop: CASSLKTTSGYAYF. As DNA, the CDR3 is TGTGCCAGCAGTTTAAAGACGACTAGCGGGTATGCGTATTTT. The V gene is TRBV6-5, the J gene TRBJ2-3; TRBD2 matches 10 bases. Unmatched junction bases numbered 12, after V lost 4 bases and J lost 14 bases. CDR3 size: 14 residues. Germline loops: CDR1 MNHEY, CDR2 SVGAGI.

The rearrangement joins TRBV7-6 to TRBJ1-1; D is possibly TRBD1 (5 bases). Germline V lookup: CDR1 SGHVS, CDR2 FNYEAQ. This CDR3 is built from 14 residues. Deletions cut 1 base from V and 1 base from J, with 7 bases between. The CDR3 loop reads CASSLGGRNTEAFF. In DNA, the CDR3 is TGTGCCAGCAGCTTAGGGGGCAGGAACACTGAAGCTTTCTTT.

This clone was picked up a small number of times. The chain has TRBV28 and TRBJ2-5, with D perhaps matching TRBD1 (6 bases). The V end lost 2 bases, the J end lost 5 bases, and 12 bases lay between the germline ends. The germline CDR1 and CDR2 sequences are MDHEN and SYDVKM. The CDR3 consists of 14 residues. The CDR3 nucleotides are TGTGCCAGCAGTTTACAGGGGCGAGAGGAGACCCAGTACTTC. Its protein is CASSLQGREETQYF.

V is TRBV7-2 and J is TRBJ2-7; 11 positions agree with TRBD2. From germline, CDR1 is SGHTA and CDR2 FQGNSA. The J segment lost 2 bases and the V segment lost 6 bases, leaving 6 bases of the junction unmatched. CDR3 size: 15 residues. CDR3: CASRATLAGAYEQYF. The CDR3 bases are TGTGCCAGCAGAGCTACACTAGCGGGAGCCTACGAGCAGTACTTC.

This clone was observed a handful of times. The V call is TRBV7-2, the J call TRBJ2-1; 14 nucleotides match TRBD2. With 3 bases clipped from V and 7 bases from J, the junction kept 2 bases outside the gene matches. Germline CDR1 and CDR2: SGHTA and FQGNSA. This CDR3 is built from 15 residues. CDR3 loop: CASSFWTSGRNEQFF. CDR3 DNA sequence: TGTGCCAGCAGCTTTTGGACTAGCGGGAGGAATGAGCAGTTCTTC.

J is TRBJ2-5 and V is TRBV5-6; 7 bases map to TRBD1. The tail of the sequence fits TRBJ2-7 better, so the J call may be wrong. Germline loops: CDR1 SGHDT, CDR2 YYEEEE. The CDR3 has 14 amino acids. Here the CDR3 DNA reads TGTGCCAGCAGCTGGGACAGAAACTCCTACGAGCAGTACTTC. Translating gives CASSWDRNSYEQYF.

The V call is TRBV5-1, the J call TRBJ1-1; no reliable D call. CDR1 SGHRS and CDR2 YFSETQ come from the germline V gene. The V end was cut by 0 bases, the J end by 7 bases, with 13 bases between. The CDR3 contains 14 residues. This chain's CDR3 is CASSLEPGNDEAFF. The CDR3 bases are TGCGCCAGCAGCTTGGAGCCGGGGAACGATGAAGCTTTCTTT.

This chain's CDR3 is CASKQGAADTQYF. The CDR3 bases are TGTGCCAGTAAACAGGGGGCCGCAGATACGCAGTATTTT. The chain combines TRBV6-6 with TRBJ2-3; 9 positions agree with TRBD1. CDR1 and CDR2 (germline): MNHNY, SVGAGI (reference sequence). V lost 9 bases to trimming and J lost 4 bases; unmatched junction nucleotides: 5. The CDR3 extends over 13 amino acids.